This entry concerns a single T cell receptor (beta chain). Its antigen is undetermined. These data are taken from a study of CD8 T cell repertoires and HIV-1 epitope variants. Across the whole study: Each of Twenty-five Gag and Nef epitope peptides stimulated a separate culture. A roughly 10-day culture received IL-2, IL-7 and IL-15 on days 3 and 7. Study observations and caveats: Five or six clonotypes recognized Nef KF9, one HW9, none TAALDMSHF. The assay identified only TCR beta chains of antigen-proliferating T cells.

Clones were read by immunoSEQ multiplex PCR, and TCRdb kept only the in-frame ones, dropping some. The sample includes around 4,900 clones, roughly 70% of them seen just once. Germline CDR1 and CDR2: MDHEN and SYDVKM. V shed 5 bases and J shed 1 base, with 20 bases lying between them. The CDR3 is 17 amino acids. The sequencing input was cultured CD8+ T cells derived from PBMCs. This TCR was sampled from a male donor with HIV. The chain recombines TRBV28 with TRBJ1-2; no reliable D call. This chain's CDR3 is CASSLSRTRTFNYGYTF. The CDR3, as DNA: TGTGCCAGCAGTCTCTCAAGGACGAGAACCTTTAACTATGGCTACACCTTC.